The clone carrying this TCR beta chain was observed at least ten times. Its matching antigen is unknown. Beta-chain TCR CDR3 regions were amplified from RNA transcripts. Scientists carried out first-round RT-PCR using HTBI primers and then a second-round multiplex PCR. TCRdb used MiXCR to reprocess the multiplex PCR reads, holding one entry per CDR3 protein. The sample lists 300,000 to 400,000 distinct CDR3 sequences, about 17% occurring once. The data originate from a study of Graves' ophthalmopathy and Graves' hyperthyroidism. General study points: Ophthalmopathy cases were distinguished from stable hyperthyroidism by a 13-signature model, reaching 85% to 90% sensitivity and about 80% specificity. Prediction of ophthalmopathy progression reached roughly 70% sensitivity and roughly 72% specificity.

In this cohort, patients with other autoimmune diseases, uncontrolled infections, pregnancy or lactation were excluded. Germline V CDR1 and CDR2: DFQATT, SNEGSKA (reference sequence). The CDR3 extends over 14 amino acids. Trimming took 4 bases from V and 3 from J, leaving 16 bases between them. The receptor was isolated from an adult man with Graves' ophthalmopathy. This chain connects TRBV20-1 to TRBJ2-7, with D perhaps TRBD1 or TRBD2 (6 bases each). The source material was peripheral blood. The CDR3 region is CSAISRGPVYEQYF. CDR3 DNA: TGCAGTGCTATCTCTCGGGGGCCGGTCTACGAGCAGTACTTC.